These 23 T cell receptor beta chains originate from one sample sequenced in a study of cytomegalovirus exposure and HLA in healthy donors. PCR used 60 Vbeta primers and 13 Jbeta primers. Data came from immunoSEQ multiplex PCR; TCRdb stores just in-frame clones and leaves some out. The sample consists of about 200,000 clones, around nine tenths of them appearing once. Sequencing was carried out using PBMCs. These TCRs come from a woman younger than 45 in good health and CMV-seronegative.

This clone was counted between two and nine times. This chain joins TRBV15 and TRBJ2-5; 7 nucleotides agree with TRBD1. CDR3 length: 12 residues. V dropped 8 bases and J dropped 5; count of bases not matched to a gene: 5. Per the germline V gene, CDR1 is LNHNV and CDR2 is YYDKDF (reference sequence). The CDR3 bases are TGTGCCACCTCCCAGGACAGGGAGACCCAGTACTTC. Amino acid sequence: CATSQDRETQYF. The variable domain in full, with the rest retrieved from reference TRBV15 and TRBJ2-5, is DAMVIQNPRYQVTQFGKPVTLSCSQTLNHNVMYWYQQKSSQAPKLLFHYYDKDFNNEADTPDNFQSRRPNTSFCFLDIRSPGLGDTAMYLCATSQDRETQYFGPGTRLLVL.

The V call is TRBV19, the J call TRBJ1-1; no definite D call. V was pared by 5 bases and J by 2 bases, with 9 bases between. The germline CDR1 and CDR2 sequences are LNHDA and SQIVND (reference sequence). This CDR3 has 13 residues. The CDR3 reads CASSALVNTEAFF. The CDR3 DNA reads as TGTGCCAGTAGTGCTCTAGTAAACACTGAAGCTTTCTTT.

The rearrangement links TRBV15 to TRBJ1-3; D is perhaps TRBD1 (5 bases). Germline-derived CDR1 and CDR2 are LNHNV and YYDKDF (reference sequence). This CDR3 is 15 amino acids long. The V end lost 1 base, the J end lost 0 bases, and 7 bases lay between the germline ends. CDR3 residues: CATSRAGVSGNTIYF. In nucleotides, the CDR3 is TGTGCCACCAGCAGAGCGGGGGTCTCTGGAAACACCATATATTTT.

The chain combines TRBV9 with TRBJ2-3; TRBD1 matches at 9 bases. The CDR3 is 13 residues long. Germline CDR1 and CDR2: SGDLS and YYNGEE. V was clipped by 3 bases and J by 7 bases; unmatched bases: 3. This CDR3 reads CASSGDRGYTQYF. The CDR3 region has the DNA TGTGCCAGCAGCGGAGACAGGGGGTATACGCAGTATTTT.

CDR3 DNA sequence: TGTGCCAGCAGTTCCGACCTTGCCGGGACAGGGGTTGATCAGCCCCAGCATTTT. Its translation: CASSSDLAGTGVDQPQHF. The chain employs TRBV28 and TRBJ1-5; the match to TRBD1 covers 10 bases. The germline gives CDR1 MDHEN, CDR2 SYDVKM. The length of the CDR3 is 18 residues. V dropped 4 bases and J dropped 5; count of bases not matched to a gene: 14.

The table lists this clone with a count of one. The chain is built from TRBV7-6 and TRBJ2-2; TRBD1 matches at 8 bases. The germline V gene encodes CDR1 SGHVS and CDR2 FNYEAQ. Trimming took 5 bases from V and 6 from J; bases not matched to a gene: 8. The CDR3 totals 15 residues. CDR3 protein: CASSRLTGVSGELFF. The CDR3 coding sequence is TGTGCCAGCAGCCGGCTGACAGGGGTTTCCGGGGAGCTGTTTTTT.

The rearrangement uses TRBV5-4 and TRBJ2-5, with D maybe TRBD2 (5 bases). Germline-derived CDR1 and CDR2 are SGHNT and YYREEE (reference sequence). The CDR3 loop spans 15 amino acids. Trimming took off 3 bases at V and 5 bases at J, with 17 bases between the two ends. CDR3 bases: TGTGCCAGCAGCTCGAGACACGGGGTTGGGGAGACCCAGTACTTC. Its translation: CASSSRHGVGETQYF. The whole variable domain, remainder taken from reference TRBV5-4 and TRBJ2-5, is ETGVTQSPTHLIKTRGQQVTLRCSSQSGHNTVSWYQQALGQGPQFIFQYYREEENGRGNFPPRFSGLQFPNYSSELNVNALELDDSALYLCASSSRHGVGETQYFGPGTRLLVL.

The J gene is TRBJ1-1, the V gene TRBV28; tentatively, D is TRBD1 (6 bases). Trimming took 3 bases from V and 8 from J, leaving 7 bases between them. The CDR3 covers 11 residues. In germline, CDR1 is MDHEN, CDR2 SYDVKM. DNA for the CDR3: TGTGCCAGCAGTTTCGGGACAGAAGCTTTCTTT. Translated: CASSFGTEAFF.

This clone showed up just once. The chain links TRBV28 to TRBJ2-1; possible D gene TRBD2, 5 bases. V gave up 5 bases and J gave up 5 bases, with 16 bases separating them. The CDR3 length is 15 residues. The germline V gene has CDR1 MDHEN and CDR2 SYDVKM. The CDR3 sequence is CASSRGLGRDNEQFF. In nucleotides, the CDR3 is TGTGCCAGCAGTCGAGGACTCGGGCGGGACAATGAGCAGTTCTTC. Full variable domain (missing parts from reference TRBV28 and TRBJ2-1): DVKVTQSSRYLVKRTGEKVFLECVQDMDHENMFWYRQDPGLGLRLIYFSYDVKMKEKGDIPEGYSVSREKKERFSLILESASTNQTSMYLCASSRGLGRDNEQFFGPGTRLTVL.

This clone was picked up a small number of times. The CDR3 DNA reads as TGTGCCAGCAGCTCTAGCCATGGCACAGATACGCAGTATTTT. This codes for CASSSSHGTDTQYF. The J gene is TRBJ2-3, the V gene TRBV28, with D possibly matching TRBD2 (5 bases). Trimming removed 6 bases at V and 1 base at J, with 11 bases between. The CDR3 runs 14 residues. In germline, CDR1 is MDHEN, CDR2 SYDVKM. Full variable domain (missing parts from reference TRBV28 and TRBJ2-3): DVKVTQSSRYLVKRTGEKVFLECVQDMDHENMFWYRQDPGLGLRLIYFSYDVKMKEKGDIPEGYSVSREKKERFSLILESASTNQTSMYLCASSSSHGTDTQYFGPGTRLTVL.

The V call is TRBV7-8, the J call TRBJ2-1, with 10 bases lining up with TRBD1. The CDR3 has 18 residues. V shed 1 base and J 4 bases; nucleotides not matched to a gene: 10. The germline CDR1 and CDR2 sequences are SGHVS and FQNEAQ. The CDR3 DNA is TGTGCCAGCAGCTTAGGCGGCTCGTGGGGACAGGGGTACAATGAGCAGTTCTTC. It specifies CASSLGGSWGQGYNEQFF.

The CDR3 protein is CASSFDSPNYGYTF. Here the CDR3 DNA reads TGCGCCAGCAGCTTTGACAGCCCTAACTATGGCTACACCTTC. The rearrangement uses TRBV5-1 and TRBJ1-2, with D tentatively TRBD1 (5 bases). CDR1 and CDR2 (germline): SGHRS, YFSETQ. V lost 2 bases to trimming and J lost 0 bases, with 8 bases between them. CDR3 size: 14 residues.

This clone was detected only once. Here the CDR3 DNA reads TGTGCCAGCAGCCTCTCTAGCGGGGGGTCCCAAGAGACCCAGTACTTC. Amino acids: CASSLSSGGSQETQYF. The chain combines TRBV7-8 with TRBJ2-5; 11 bases map to TRBD2. This CDR3 has 16 amino acids. Germline V CDR1 and CDR2: SGHVS, FQNEAQ. V lost 5 bases, J lost 1 base, and 6 bases stayed unmatched.

This clone was detected only a few times. The genes are TRBV6-6 and TRBJ1-6; the D is unclear. With 10 bases removed from V and 1 base from J, the gap between germline ends came to 8 bases. The CDR3 extends over 13 amino acids. CDR1 MNHNY and CDR2 SVGAGI come from the germline V gene (reference sequence). The CDR3 DNA is TGTGCCACCCGGGGTTCCTATAATTCACCCCTCCACTTT. Protein: CATRGSYNSPLHF.

In nucleotides, the CDR3 is TGTGCTAGTGGTTTAACTAGCGGCACGAACACCGGGGAGCTGTTTTTT. Encoded protein: CASGLTSGTNTGELFF. This sequence joins TRBV12-5 and TRBJ2-2, with TRBD2 identical over 8 bases. CDR1 and CDR2 (germline): LGHNT, FRNRAP. Trimming took 3 bases from V and 0 from J; bases not matched to a gene: 3. This CDR3 region has 16 residues.

The chain is built from TRBV27 and TRBJ2-7; 7 nucleotides match TRBD2. The V gene's germline CDR1 is MNHEY and CDR2 SMNVEV (reference sequence). The CDR3 has 14 residues. J lost 7 bases, V lost 6 bases, and 12 bases had no gene match. Here the CDR3 DNA reads TGTGCCAGCAGATTGACTTGGGGAGGGAGAGAGCAGTACTTC. The encoded protein is CASRLTWGGREQYF.

The chain couples TRBV6-1 to TRBJ1-5; no clear D gene. Trimming stripped 1 base from V and 0 bases from J, with 10 bases between. Germline CDR1 reads MNHNS; CDR2 reads SASEGT. The CDR3 loop spans 16 amino acids. CDR3: CASSEVGGFSNQPQHF. CDR3 nucleotide sequence: TGTGCCAGCAGTGAAGTGGGAGGTTTTAGCAATCAGCCCCAGCATTTT.

V usage is TRBV9 and J usage is TRBJ1-4; D might be TRBD1 (6 bases). The germline gives CDR1 SGDLS, CDR2 YYNGEE. This CDR3 region has 18 residues. V lost 1 base and J lost 4, with 20 bases in between. CDR3 protein: CASSVNPGDPKVNEKLFF. Written as DNA, the CDR3 is TGTGCCAGCAGCGTAAACCCAGGGGACCCTAAAGTTAATGAAAAACTGTTTTTT.

The rearrangement links TRBV7-9 to TRBJ2-1, with 7 nucleotides matching TRBD1. This CDR3 spans 15 amino acids. Germline CDR1 reads SEHNR; CDR2 reads FQNEAQ (reference sequence). V dropped 4 bases and J dropped 5; count of bases not matched to a gene: 8. CDR3 amino acids: CASSSRDSHHNEQFF. DNA of the CDR3: TGTGCCAGCAGCTCCCGGGACAGTCACCACAATGAGCAGTTCTTC.

The chain links TRBV6-6 to TRBJ2-1, with D unclear. V lost 2 bases, J lost 9 bases, and 11 bases lay in between. Germline V CDR1 and CDR2: MNHNY, SVGAGI (reference sequence). CDR3 length: 13 residues. DNA for the CDR3: TGTGCCAGCAGTTACAACACCCCTTTTGAGCAGTTCTTC. Its protein is CASSYNTPFEQFF.

This rearrangement joins TRBV6-6 to TRBJ2-2; unclear D gene. Germline CDR1 MNHNY, CDR2 SVGAGI (reference sequence). With 6 bases removed from V and 3 bases from J, the gap between germline ends came to 8 bases. The CDR3 has 13 residues. CDR3 nucleotide sequence: TGTGCCAGCAGAATCCGGGACACCGGGGAGCTGTTTTTT. Protein sequence: CASRIRDTGELFF.

The rearrangement links TRBV28 to TRBJ1-1; D remains unclear. Germline V gene data show CDR1 as MDHEN and CDR2 as SYDVKM. The CDR3 runs to 14 residues. Trimming pared 1 base from V and 4 bases from J, leaving 10 bases between. Written as DNA, the CDR3 is TGTGCCAGCAGTTTATCCTCCCGGGGCACTGAAGCTTTCTTT. Its protein is CASSLSSRGTEAFF. Combining the CDR3 with reference TRBV28 and TRBJ1-1 gives the whole variable domain DVKVTQSSRYLVKRTGEKVFLECVQDMDHENMFWYRQDPGLGLRLIYFSYDVKMKEKGDIPEGYSVSREKKERFSLILESASTNQTSMYLCASSLSSRGTEAFFGQGTRLTVV.

V usage is TRBV6-4 and J usage is TRBJ2-7, with 7 bases matching TRBD1. There are 17 residues in the CDR3. The V segment lost 4 bases and the J segment 7 bases; nucleotides outside the gene matches: 19. Germline V gene data show CDR1 as MRHNA and CDR2 as SNTAGT. The CDR3 here is CASSAGQVATFLEEQYF. The CDR3 DNA reads as TGTGCCAGCAGTGCAGGACAGGTTGCCACCTTTTTGGAGGAGCAGTACTTC.